This T cell receptor (beta chain) is drawn from a study of T-cell reconstitution after alpha-beta-depleted transplantation in children. Between the trimmed V and J ends, which lost 5 bases and 5 bases, there was a span of 16 bases. CDR1 is SGHKS and CDR2 is YYEKEE in the germline V gene (reference sequence). This CDR3 is built from 15 residues. Preparation of the TCRbeta library used unique molecular identifiers. TCRdb fed the PCR reads into MiXCR, producing one record per CDR3 protein. The profile shows about 110,000 distinct CDR3 sequences, about 9.4% of them singletons. This receptor was taken from a human donor who donated a stem cell graft to a child with acute lymphoblastic leukemia. The chain uses TRBV5-5 and TRBJ1-4, with D perhaps matching TRBD1 (6 bases). Sequencing was performed on PBMCs from the stem cell graft donor, taken from the stem cell graft. The CDR3 bases are TGTGCCAGCAGTCAAGAGACAGGAAAGAATGAAAAACTGTTTTTT. Its translation: CASSQETGKNEKLFF.